This note documents a single T cell receptor (beta chain) sequence. Reverse transcription of extracted RNA yielded cDNA, which provided the sequencing template. Sequencing was performed with immunoSEQ multiplex PCR; in TCRdb, only in-frame clones are kept and a portion is missing. This table holds hundreds of thousands of clones, about 53% found once. Sorting of PBMCs yielded the CD4+ and CD8+ T cells. This sample is part of a study of CD8+ T cells in alopecia areata. Study-level information: Twice a day, 5 to 10 mg of oral tofacitinib was administered to treated patients. The protocol delivered tofacitinib for 6 to 18 months, then withdrew it for 6 months.

Trimming cost V 2 bases and J 8 bases; bases outside gene matches: 4. The CDR3 spans 13 residues. CDR1 and CDR2 from the germline V gene are SGHRS and YFSETQ. The TCR sequence derives from a human donor with alopecia areata. Sequenced material: CD4+ T cells sorted from blood, taken at week 0. This sequence joins TRBV5-1 and TRBJ2-1, with 7 positions matching TRBD2. This CDR3 reads CASSLGEGYEQFF. For the CDR3, the DNA is TGCGCCAGCAGCTTAGGGGAGGGCTATGAGCAGTTCTTC. Complete variable domain (other parts from reference TRBV5-1 and TRBJ2-1): KAGVTQTPRYLIKTRGQQVTLSCSPISGHRSVSWYQQTPGQGLQFLFEYFSETQRNKGNFPGRFSGRQFSNSRSEMNVSTLELGDSALYLCASSLGEGYEQFFGPGTRLTVL.